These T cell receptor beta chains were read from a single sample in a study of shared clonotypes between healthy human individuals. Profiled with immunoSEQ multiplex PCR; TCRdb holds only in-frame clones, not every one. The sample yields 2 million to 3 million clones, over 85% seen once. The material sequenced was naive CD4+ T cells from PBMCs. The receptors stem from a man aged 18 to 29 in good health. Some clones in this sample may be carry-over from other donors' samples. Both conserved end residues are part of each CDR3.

CASSQGIVNYGYTF TRBV4-1
CASKLSVAGEQYF TRBV2
CASSSRGGTPPRGSNQPQHF TRBV27
CASSNTGELFF TRBV7-7
CASSLALAGVVTDTQYF TRBV5-4
CASSSQGVLNEQFF TRBV6-5
CASSPRPSNTQYF TRBV5-4
CASSLVSGSYNEQFF TRBV5-1
CASSRGRAGVSAQHF TRBV19
CASSKGRSTYEQYF TRBV7-2
CAWSRDRSNQPQHF TRBV30
CASSLGTGGTTETQYF TRBV5-1
CASSLGHGVNTEAFF TRBV5-1
CSVVRQYNYGYTF TRBV29-1
CASSPGLGPYEKLFF TRBV7-6
CASREGQANQPQHF TRBV19
CASSPVQGAYEQYF TRBV7-2
CASSSLGKAPIQYF TRBV13
CSARRPPEQYF TRBV20-1
CASRQVREKLFF TRBV21-1
CASSLGQGLYNEQFF TRBV5-1
CASSDSGRPRRRETQYF TRBV7-2
CASSQGSRRETQYF TRBV4-1
CATGTGHMNYEQYF TRBV2
CASSFPGTGAYEQYF TRBV28
CASGRSTGELFF TRBV9
CASTLDSPGEKLFF TRBV28
CASRKGAETGELFF TRBV6-1